Below are 9 T cell receptor beta chains sequenced from a single sample in a study of technical replicates of blood from several donors. Generated by immunoSEQ multiplex PCR, the TCRdb table keeps only in-frame clones and is missing some. The data contain approximately 81,000 clones, under 97% of them singletons. The sequenced material came from T cells isolated from PBMCs. The source is a human donor in good health.

CDR3: CASSERGLQVSSTDTQYF. The CDR3 region has the DNA TGTGCCAGCAGCGAGAGGGGACTTCAGGTTTCCTCCACAGATACGCAGTATTTT. This rearrangement joins TRBV9 to TRBJ2-3; a possible D gene is TRBD2 (6 bases). V was cut by 3 bases and J by 2 bases, with 22 bases left in between. The CDR3 extends over 18 amino acids. Germline-derived CDR1 and CDR2 are SGDLS and YYNGEE.

The V gene is TRBV2, the J gene TRBJ1-4; D is unclear. The CDR3 totals 10 residues. Trimming shortened V by 5 bases and J by 8 bases, and 3 bases separated the two germline ends. Germline V gives CDR1 SNHLY, CDR2 FYNNEI. CDR3 sequence reads: CASSLEKLFF. In DNA, the CDR3 is TGTGCCAGCAGTCTGGAAAAACTGTTTTTT.

This chain connects TRBV4-1 to TRBJ2-7; 13 positions agree with TRBD2. CDR1 and CDR2 (germline): MGHRA, YSYEKL. Trimming removed 5 bases from V and 3 bases from J; junction bases left unmatched: 4. There are 15 residues in the CDR3. CDR3 protein: CASSSRLAGGYEQYF. As DNA, the CDR3 is TGCGCCAGCAGCTCAAGACTAGCGGGAGGCTACGAGCAGTACTTC.

The CDR3 loop reads CASSIGQGNYGYTF. DNA for the CDR3: TGTGCCAGTAGTATAGGCCAGGGAAACTATGGCTACACCTTC. The rearrangement joins TRBV19 to TRBJ1-2, with D perhaps TRBD1 (5 bases). Germline values: CDR1 LNHDA, CDR2 SQIVND (reference sequence). The CDR3 contains 14 residues. V lost 1 base, J lost 2 bases, and 8 bases lay in between.

V usage is TRBV19 and J usage is TRBJ2-7; TRBD1 matches at 10 bases. Germline CDR1 reads LNHDA; CDR2 reads SQIVND (reference sequence). This CDR3 is built from 14 residues. V shed 4 bases and J 9 bases; nucleotides not matched to a gene: 9. The CDR3 nucleotides are TGTGCCAGTAGTACCCGTCCCGGGACAGGGGCGCAGTACTTC. This sequence encodes CASSTRPGTGAQYF.

For this clone: The junction departs from germline at one end; a sequencing error may be responsible. V usage is TRBV27 and J usage is TRBJ2-7; 7 bases agree with TRBD1. Per the germline V gene, CDR1 is MNHEY and CDR2 is SMNVEV (reference sequence). The CDR3 sequence is 14 residues long. This CDR3 is CASSVSTGSYEQYF. CDR3 DNA: TGTGCCAGCAGTGTATCGACAGGGAGCTACGAGCAGTACTTC.

The chain uses TRBV6-5 and TRBJ1-3; no definite D call. Germline V CDR1 and CDR2: MNHEY, SVGAGI. V lost 10 bases to trimming and J lost 0 bases, with 10 bases between them. CDR3 size: 13 residues. CDR3 nucleotide sequence: TGTGCCACCACCCCTATCTCTGGAAACACCATATATTTT. This sequence encodes CATTPISGNTIYF.

The J gene is TRBJ2-7, the V gene TRBV11-1; possibly TRBD1 for D (5 bases). Germline V gene data show CDR1 as SGHAT and CDR2 as FQDESV (reference sequence). The CDR3 is 13 residues long. V dropped 3 bases and J dropped 5 bases, with 11 bases sitting between them. CDR3 nucleotides: TGTGCCAGCAGCTTCATCAGGGCCGACGAGCAGTACTTC. Protein sequence: CASSFIRADEQYF.

This chain joins TRBV27 and TRBJ1-5; 8 bases fit TRBD1. Germline CDR1 and CDR2: MNHEY and SMNVEV (reference sequence). CDR3 length: 14 residues. The V and J ends lost 5 bases and 7 bases, in that order; junction bases with no gene match: 7. CDR3 in amino acids: CASSAQGERQPQHF. For the CDR3, the DNA is TGTGCCAGCAGTGCACAGGGGGAACGGCAGCCCCAGCATTTT.